What follows are 24 T cell receptor beta chains derived from one specimen sequenced in a study of blood T cell repertoires in COVID-19. The assay was immunoSEQ multiplex PCR, and TCRdb's table has in-frame clones only and misses some. The sample lists a few hundred thousand clones; roughly four fifths were seen once. Sequencing input: peripheral blood. All receptors derive from an older man with acute or convalescent COVID-19.

The chain links TRBV10-3 to TRBJ1-3; maybe TRBD1 (6 bases). Germline values: CDR1 ENHRY, CDR2 SYGVKD. The CDR3 contains 17 residues. V lost 1 base and J 0 bases, leaving 13 bases between the germline ends. The CDR3 DNA sequence: TGTGCCATCAGTGAGTTCGAACAGGGCTTCTCTGGAAACACCATATATTTT. As protein: CAISEFEQGFSGNTIYF.

This chain connects TRBV19 to TRBJ1-5; TRBD1 might be the D (5 bases). Germline V CDR1 and CDR2: LNHDA, SQIVND (reference sequence). There are 16 residues in the CDR3. Trimming took off 3 bases at V and 1 base at J, with 13 bases between the two ends. CDR3 in amino acids: CASSIGQGRSNQPQHF. CDR3 nucleotide sequence: TGTGCCAGTAGTATTGGGCAGGGCAGGAGCAATCAGCCCCAGCATTTT.

V and J are TRBV6-5 and TRBJ1-6; 10 bases are shared with TRBD1. In germline, CDR1 is MNHEY, CDR2 SVGAGI. CDR3 size: 15 residues. V was pared by 7 bases and J by 8 bases, with 8 bases of the junction left unmatched. The CDR3 DNA is TGTGCCAGCACCTCAAGGGGGACAGGGGATTCACCCCTCCACTTT. Encoded protein: CASTSRGTGDSPLHF.

As concerns this clone: The sample contains more than one DNA sequence encoding this CDR3. This chain links TRBV5-1 with TRBJ1-1, with TRBD1 matching 9 bases. Losses at the gene ends were 0 bases for V and 11 bases for J; bases not matched to a gene: 5. CDR1 and CDR2 from the germline V gene are SGHRS and YFSETQ. This CDR3 spans 13 amino acids. The CDR3: CASSLGQGDVAFF. The CDR3 DNA is TGCGCCAGCAGCTTGGGACAGGGGGATGTGGCTTTCTTT.

The chain joins TRBV18 to TRBJ2-3; 10 nucleotides line up with TRBD2. Germline V lookup: CDR1 KGHSH, CDR2 LQKENI. The CDR3 contains 16 residues. Trimming at V came to 2 bases and at J to 3 bases, leaving 5 bases not matched to a gene. CDR3 DNA sequence: TGTGCCAGCTCACCAAGGTCAGCGGGGGGGACAGATACGCAGTATTTT. This codes for CASSPRSAGGTDTQYF.

The chain links TRBV5-4 to TRBJ2-1; unclear D gene. The CDR3 extends over 15 amino acids. CDR1 is SGHNT, CDR2 YYREEE, per germline (reference sequence). V lost 1 base, J lost 0 bases, and 8 bases lay in between. The CDR3 DNA sequence: TGTGCCAGCAGCTTGACACCAAGCTCCTACAATGAGCAGTTCTTC. Translated, it gives CASSLTPSSYNEQFF.

In this sample, this clone turned up a few times. This chain connects TRBV11-2 to TRBJ2-1, with D perhaps TRBD2 (5 bases). CDR3 length equals 13 residues. Germline V gene sequence: CDR1 SGHAT, CDR2 FQNNGV. V was shortened by 1 base and J by 5 bases, with 6 bases between the two germline ends. The CDR3 loop is CASSLGLNNEQFF. DNA of the CDR3: TGTGCCAGCAGCTTAGGACTAAACAATGAGCAGTTCTTC.

This chain links TRBV2 with TRBJ2-2; 9 positions agree with TRBD1. The CDR3 is made up of 14 amino acids. V lost 7 bases to trimming and J lost 6 bases; unmatched junction nucleotides: 6. Germline loops: CDR1 SNHLY, CDR2 FYNNEI. The CDR3 DNA is TGTGCCAGCAAGAGGACAGGGGAGTCCGGGGAGCTGTTTTTT. This translates into CASKRTGESGELFF.

A note on this clone: Other nucleotide sequences from this sample produce the same CDR3. This chain connects TRBV19 to TRBJ1-5; TRBD1 might be the D (6 bases). Germline-derived CDR1 and CDR2 are LNHDA and SQIVND (reference sequence). This CDR3 is 13 amino acids long. The V end lost 5 bases, the J end lost 4 bases, and 9 bases lay between the germline ends. CDR3 DNA sequence: TGTGCCAGTAGTGTTACAGGGAATCAGCCCCAGCATTTT. Its protein is CASSVTGNQPQHF.

V is TRBV6-4 and J is TRBJ1-1; 7 nucleotides align to TRBD1. This CDR3 has 16 residues. V gave up 7 bases and J gave up 1 base; unmatched junction bases: 12. Germline V lookup: CDR1 MRHNA, CDR2 SNTAGT. The CDR3 DNA is TGTGCCAGCACGACAGGGAAAACCCATACGAACACTGAAGCTTTCTTT. This encodes CASTTGKTHTNTEAFF.

This chain uses TRBV5-4 with TRBJ2-3, with D maybe TRBD2 (5 bases). The CDR3 runs 14 residues. Germline loops: CDR1 SGHNT, CDR2 YYREEE (reference sequence). V lost 5 bases to trimming and J lost 2 bases, with 12 bases between them. This CDR3 reads CASRGGQDTDTQYF. The CDR3 DNA reads as TGTGCCAGCAGGGGCGGGCAAGACACAGATACGCAGTATTTT.

The chain joins TRBV29-1 to TRBJ1-3, with TRBD1 matching over 9 bases. The CDR3 contains 15 residues. J was trimmed by 0 bases and V by 5 bases; bases with no gene match: 5. Germline loops: CDR1 SQVTM, CDR2 ANQGSEA. CDR3 sequence: CSVRTGAVSGNTIYF. CDR3 nucleotide sequence: TGCAGCGTTAGGACAGGGGCCGTCTCTGGAAACACCATATATTTT.

CDR3 nucleotide sequence: TGTGCCAGCAGCTTAGGAGGACAGTCGGGCGGTTTAAGCAATCAGCCCCAGCATTTT. Its protein is CASSLGGQSGGLSNQPQHF. The chain uses TRBV7-9 and TRBJ1-5; tentatively, D is TRBD1 (6 bases). CDR3 length: 19 residues. Between the trimmed V and J ends, which lost 1 base and 1 base, there was a span of 20 bases. CDR1 SEHNR and CDR2 FQNEAQ come from the germline V gene (reference sequence).

The chain carries TRBV24-1 and TRBJ2-7, with D perhaps TRBD2 (6 bases). Trimming took 3 bases from V and 2 from J, leaving 10 bases between them. The CDR3 extends over 14 amino acids. Germline V gene lookup returns CDR1 KGHDR and CDR2 SFDVKD. The CDR3 region has the DNA TGTGCCACCAGTGATGGGACTTCCCCCTACGAGCAGTACTTC. Amino acid sequence: CATSDGTSPYEQYF.

The V gene is TRBV5-4, the J gene TRBJ2-7, with TRBD2 matching 7 bases. Germline CDR1 is SGHNT and CDR2 is YYREEE (reference sequence). V was clipped by 5 bases and J by 4 bases; unmatched bases: 9. The CDR3 runs to 14 residues. This CDR3 reads CASSPRGISYEQYF. CDR3 nucleotide sequence: TGTGCCAGCAGTCCGCGGGGGATATCTTACGAGCAGTACTTC. Complete variable domain (other parts from reference TRBV5-4 and TRBJ2-7): ETGVTQSPTHLIKTRGQQVTLRCSSQSGHNTVSWYQQALGQGPQFIFQYYREEENGRGNFPPRFSGLQFPNYSSELNVNALELDDSALYLCASSPRGISYEQYFGPGTRLTVT.

The genes are TRBV7-2 and TRBJ2-1; 12 bases fit TRBD2. Germline CDR1 reads SGHTA; CDR2 reads FQGNSA. Losses at the gene ends were 0 bases for V and 8 bases for J; bases not matched to a gene: 8. CDR3 length: 17 residues. This CDR3 reads CASSLADGASGRDEQFF. The CDR3 nucleotides are TGTGCCAGCAGCTTAGCGGACGGGGCTAGCGGGAGGGATGAGCAGTTCTTC.

The V gene is TRBV4-1, the J gene TRBJ2-7; a weak D match, TRBD2 (5 bases). V lost 4 bases to trimming and J lost 4 bases, with 20 bases between them. From germline, CDR1 is MGHRA and CDR2 YSYEKL. The CDR3 extends over 16 amino acids. The CDR3 bases are TGCGCCAGCAGCCCCTCCCGAGACCTAGCACGGTACGAGCAGTACTTC. It encodes CASSPSRDLARYEQYF.

The chain has TRBV19 and TRBJ2-2; 7 positions agree with TRBD1. J lost 1 base, V lost 7 bases, and 6 bases had no gene match. The V gene's germline CDR1 is LNHDA and CDR2 SQIVND (reference sequence). CDR3 length equals 15 residues. The CDR3 protein is CASMRGRQNTGELFF. The CDR3 nucleotides are TGTGCCAGTATGAGGGGGCGACAGAACACCGGGGAGCTGTTTTTT. The variable domain in full, completed from reference TRBV19 and TRBJ2-2, reads DGGITQSPKYLFRKEGQNVTLSCEQNLNHDAMYWYRQDPGQGLRLIYYSQIVNDFQKGDIAEGYSVSREKKESFPLTVTSAQKNPTAFYLCASMRGRQNTGELFFGEGSRLTVL.

This clone appeared once. V usage is TRBV6-5 and J usage is TRBJ2-1; D is unclear. CDR1 and CDR2 from the germline V gene are MNHEY and SVGAGI. CDR3 size: 14 residues. V was pared by 6 bases and J by 3 bases, with 12 bases between. This CDR3 reads CASSSSLNYNEQFF. Written as DNA, the CDR3 is TGTGCCAGCAGCTCCTCTCTTAACTACAATGAGCAGTTCTTC.

This chain connects TRBV7-9 to TRBJ1-3; 7 nucleotides agree with TRBD1. The CDR3 contains 17 residues. CDR1 is SEHNR and CDR2 is FQNEAQ in the germline V gene (reference sequence). Trimming at V came to 1 base and at J to 7 bases, leaving 13 bases not matched to a gene. Here the CDR3 reads CASSLGQGPVHSNTIYF. CDR3 DNA sequence: TGTGCCAGCAGCTTAGGACAGGGTCCGGTTCATAGCAACACCATATATTTT.

The chain's CDR3 is CASSITVSGNTIYF. DNA for the CDR3: TGTGCCAGTAGTATTACGGTCTCTGGAAACACCATATATTTT. The J gene is TRBJ1-3, the V gene TRBV19; D is unresolved. The V gene lost 3 bases and the J gene lost 0 bases, with 6 bases spanning the gap. The CDR3 has 14 amino acids. From germline, CDR1 is LNHDA and CDR2 SQIVND (reference sequence). Filled out from reference TRBV19 and TRBJ1-3, the complete variable domain reads DGGITQSPKYLFRKEGQNVTLSCEQNLNHDAMYWYRQDPGQGLRLIYYSQIVNDFQKGDIAEGYSVSREKKESFPLTVTSAQKNPTAFYLCASSITVSGNTIYFGEGSWLTVV.

The rearrangement joins TRBV9 to TRBJ1-1; D is ambiguous. The ends were cut back, 4 bases at V and 4 bases at J, with 8 bases in the middle. Germline V gene data show CDR1 as SGDLS and CDR2 as YYNGEE. This CDR3 contains 12 residues. CDR3 sequence (DNA): TGTGCCAGCAGCCCGGGTCCCACTGAAGCTTTCTTT. This encodes CASSPGPTEAFF.

The V call is TRBV7-8, the J call TRBJ2-1, with 12 bases identical to TRBD1. Germline loops: CDR1 SGHVS, CDR2 FQNEAQ. This CDR3 spans 16 amino acids. V lost 7 bases and J lost 8; bases outside the gene matches: 12. CDR3 nucleotide sequence: TGTGCCAGCACGCTATACCGGGACAGGGGGCTCGATGAGCAGTTCTTC. Protein product: CASTLYRDRGLDEQFF. The full variable domain, its missing parts supplied by reference TRBV7-8 and TRBJ2-1, is GAGVSQSPRYKVAKRGQDVALRCDPISGHVSLFWYQQALGQGPEFLTYFQNEAQLDKSGLPSDRFFAERPEGSVSTLKIQRTQQEDSAVYLCASTLYRDRGLDEQFFGPGTRLTVL.

The rearrangement joins TRBV7-9 to TRBJ2-3; 9 bases match TRBD1. The CDR3 covers 15 residues. J lost 2 bases, V lost 3 bases, and 3 bases had no gene match. CDR1 and CDR2 (germline): SEHNR, FQNEAQ (reference sequence). The CDR3 DNA reads as TGTGCCAGCAGCTTGGGGACAGGGTCCACAGATACGCAGTATTTT. This codes for CASSLGTGSTDTQYF.